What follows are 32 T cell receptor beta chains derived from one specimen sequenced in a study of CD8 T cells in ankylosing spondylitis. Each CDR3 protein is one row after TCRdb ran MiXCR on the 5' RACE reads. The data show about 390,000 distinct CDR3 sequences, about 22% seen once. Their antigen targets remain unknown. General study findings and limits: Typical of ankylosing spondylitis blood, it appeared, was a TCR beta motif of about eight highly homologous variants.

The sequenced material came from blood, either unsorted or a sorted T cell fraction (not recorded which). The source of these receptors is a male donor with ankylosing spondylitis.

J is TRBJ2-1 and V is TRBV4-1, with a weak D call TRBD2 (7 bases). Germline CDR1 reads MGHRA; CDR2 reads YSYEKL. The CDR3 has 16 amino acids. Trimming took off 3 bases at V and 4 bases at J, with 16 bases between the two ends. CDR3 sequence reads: CASSHQGGGEYNEQFF. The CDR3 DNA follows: TGCGCCAGCAGCCACCAAGGGGGGGGCGAGTACAATGAGCAGTTCTTC.

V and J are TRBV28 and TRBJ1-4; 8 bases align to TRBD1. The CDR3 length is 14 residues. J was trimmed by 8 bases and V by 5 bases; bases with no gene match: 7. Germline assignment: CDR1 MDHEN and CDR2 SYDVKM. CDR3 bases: TGTGCCAGCAGTCAGGGGGCGATACGCGAAAAACTGTTTTTT. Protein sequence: CASSQGAIREKLFF.

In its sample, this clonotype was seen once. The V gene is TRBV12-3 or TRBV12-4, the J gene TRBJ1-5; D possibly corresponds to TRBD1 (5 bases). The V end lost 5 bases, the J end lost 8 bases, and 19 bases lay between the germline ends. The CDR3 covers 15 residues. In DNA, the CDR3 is TGTGCCAGCAGTACCCGGGACGGCAGATGGGAGCCCCAGCATTTT. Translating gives CASSTRDGRWEPQHF.

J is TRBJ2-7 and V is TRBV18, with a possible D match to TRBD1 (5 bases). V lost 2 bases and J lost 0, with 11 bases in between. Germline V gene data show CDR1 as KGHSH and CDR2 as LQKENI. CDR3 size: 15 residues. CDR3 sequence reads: CASSPSMQGSYEQYF. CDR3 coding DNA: TGTGCCAGCTCACCAAGTATGCAGGGCTCCTACGAGCAGTACTTC.

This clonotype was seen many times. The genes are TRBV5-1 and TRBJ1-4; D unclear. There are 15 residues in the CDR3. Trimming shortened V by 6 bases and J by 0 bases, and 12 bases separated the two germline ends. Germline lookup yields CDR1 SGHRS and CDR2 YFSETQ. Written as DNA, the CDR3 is TGCGCCAGCACGGCAGAACTAGCAACTAATGAAAAACTGTTTTTT. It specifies CASTAELATNEKLFF.

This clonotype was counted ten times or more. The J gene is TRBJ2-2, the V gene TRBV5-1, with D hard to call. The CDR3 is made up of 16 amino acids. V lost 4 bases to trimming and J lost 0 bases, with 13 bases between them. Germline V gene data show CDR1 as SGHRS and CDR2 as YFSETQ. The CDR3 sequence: CASSGTGRSNTGELFF. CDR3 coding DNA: TGCGCCAGCAGCGGAACTGGACGTTCGAACACCGGGGAGCTGTTTTTT.

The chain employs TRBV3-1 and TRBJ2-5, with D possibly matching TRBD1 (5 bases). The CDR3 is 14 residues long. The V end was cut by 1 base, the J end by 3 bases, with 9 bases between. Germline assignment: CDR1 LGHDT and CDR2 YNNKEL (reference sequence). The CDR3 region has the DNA TGTGCCAGCAGCCAAGGCAGGGCAAAAGAGACCCAGTACTTC. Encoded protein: CASSQGRAKETQYF.

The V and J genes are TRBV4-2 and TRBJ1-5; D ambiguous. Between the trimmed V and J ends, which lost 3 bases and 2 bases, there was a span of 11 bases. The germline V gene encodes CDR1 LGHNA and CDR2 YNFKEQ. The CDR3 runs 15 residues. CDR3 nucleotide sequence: TGTGCCAGCAGCCACGATAGAGTAGGCAATCAGCCCCAGCATTTT. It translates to CASSHDRVGNQPQHF.

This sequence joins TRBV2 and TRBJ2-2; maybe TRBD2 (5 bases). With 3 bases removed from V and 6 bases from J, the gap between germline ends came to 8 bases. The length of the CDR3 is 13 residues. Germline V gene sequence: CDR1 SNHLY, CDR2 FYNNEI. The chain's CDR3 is CASSESGPGELFF. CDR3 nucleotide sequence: TGTGCCAGCAGTGAGAGCGGCCCCGGGGAGCTGTTTTTT.

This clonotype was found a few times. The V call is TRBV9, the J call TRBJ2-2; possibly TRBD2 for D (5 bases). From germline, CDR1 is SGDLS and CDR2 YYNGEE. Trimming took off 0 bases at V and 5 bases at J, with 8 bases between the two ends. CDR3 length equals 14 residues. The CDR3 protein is CASSVATGTGELFF. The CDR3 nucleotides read TGTGCCAGCAGCGTAGCGACGGGGACCGGGGAGCTGTTTTTT.

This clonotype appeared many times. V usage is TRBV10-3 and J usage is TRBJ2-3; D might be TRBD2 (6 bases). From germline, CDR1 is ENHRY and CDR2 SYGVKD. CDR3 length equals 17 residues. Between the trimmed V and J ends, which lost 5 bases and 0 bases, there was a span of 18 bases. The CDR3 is CAISRRIAGSSTDTQYF. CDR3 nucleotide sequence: TGTGCCATCAGTAGGAGGATTGCGGGATCTAGCACAGATACGCAGTATTTT.

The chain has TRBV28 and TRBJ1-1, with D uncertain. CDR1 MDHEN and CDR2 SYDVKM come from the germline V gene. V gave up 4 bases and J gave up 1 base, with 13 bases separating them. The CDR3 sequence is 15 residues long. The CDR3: CASSSHPRGNTEAFF. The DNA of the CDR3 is TGTGCCAGCAGTTCCCATCCCCGGGGGAACACTGAAGCTTTCTTT.

CDR3 loop: CSAHLGSTEAFF. The CDR3 bases are TGCAGCGCTCATTTGGGGAGCACTGAAGCTTTCTTT. The chain is built from TRBV29-1 and TRBJ1-1; D is unresolved. The CDR3 loop spans 12 amino acids. Trimming stripped 7 bases from V and 4 bases from J, with 13 bases between. Germline CDR1 SQVTM, CDR2 ANQGSEA. Looking up the rest from reference TRBV29-1 and TRBJ1-1 gives the full variable domain: SAVISQKPSRDICQRGTSLTIQCQVDSQVTMMFWYRQQPGQSLTLIATANQGSEATYESGFVIDKFPISRPNLTFSTLTVSNMSPEDSSIYLCSAHLGSTEAFFGQGTRLTVV.

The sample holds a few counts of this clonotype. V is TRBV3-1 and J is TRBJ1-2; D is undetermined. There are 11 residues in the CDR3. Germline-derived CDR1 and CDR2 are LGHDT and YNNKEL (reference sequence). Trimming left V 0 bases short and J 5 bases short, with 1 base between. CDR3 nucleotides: TGTGCCAGCAGCCAAGATTATGGCTACACCTTC. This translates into CASSQDYGYTF.

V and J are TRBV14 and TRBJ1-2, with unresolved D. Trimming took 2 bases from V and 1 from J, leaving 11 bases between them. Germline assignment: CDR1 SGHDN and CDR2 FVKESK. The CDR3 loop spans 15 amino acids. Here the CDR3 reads CASSQRQQNNYGYTF. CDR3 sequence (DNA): TGTGCCAGCAGCCAAAGGCAGCAAAATAACTATGGCTACACCTTC.

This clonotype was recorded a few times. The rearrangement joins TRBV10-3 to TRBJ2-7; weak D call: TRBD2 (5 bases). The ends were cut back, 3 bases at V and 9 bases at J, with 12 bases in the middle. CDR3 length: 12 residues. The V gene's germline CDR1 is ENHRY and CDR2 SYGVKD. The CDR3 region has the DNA TGTGCCATCAGTGAAGCGGACGGTCCGCAGTACTTC. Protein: CAISEADGPQYF.

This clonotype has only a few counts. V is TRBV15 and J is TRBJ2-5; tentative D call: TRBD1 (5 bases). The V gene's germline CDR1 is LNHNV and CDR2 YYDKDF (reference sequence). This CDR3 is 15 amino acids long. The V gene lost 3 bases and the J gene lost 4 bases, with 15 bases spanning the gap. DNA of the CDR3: TGTGCCACCAGCAGTGGGCTAGGGGCAGGAGAGACCCAGTACTTC. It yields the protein CATSSGLGAGETQYF. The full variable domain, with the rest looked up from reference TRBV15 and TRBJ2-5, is DAMVIQNPRYQVTQFGKPVTLSCSQTLNHNVMYWYQQKSSQAPKLLFHYYDKDFNNEADTPDNFQSRRPNTSFCFLDIRSPGLGDTAMYLCATSSGLGAGETQYFGPGTRLLVL.

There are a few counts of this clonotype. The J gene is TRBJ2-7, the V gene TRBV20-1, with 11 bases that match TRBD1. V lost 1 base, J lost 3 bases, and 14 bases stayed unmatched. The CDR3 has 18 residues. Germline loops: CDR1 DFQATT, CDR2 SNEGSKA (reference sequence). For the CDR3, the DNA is TGCAGTGCTAGAGCGGACAGGGGGCCCTTGTTGAGTTTCTACGAGCAGTACTTC. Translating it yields CSARADRGPLLSFYEQYF.

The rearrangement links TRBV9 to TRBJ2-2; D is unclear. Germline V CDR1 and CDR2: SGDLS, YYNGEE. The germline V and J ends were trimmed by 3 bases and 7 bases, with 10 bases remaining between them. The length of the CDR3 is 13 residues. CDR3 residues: CASSGARNGELFF. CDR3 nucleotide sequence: TGTGCCAGCAGCGGCGCCCGGAACGGGGAGCTGTTTTTT.

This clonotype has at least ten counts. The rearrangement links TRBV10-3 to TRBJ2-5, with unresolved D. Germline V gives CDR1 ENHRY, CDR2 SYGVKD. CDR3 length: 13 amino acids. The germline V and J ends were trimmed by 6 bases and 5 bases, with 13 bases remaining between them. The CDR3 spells CAISINFRETQYF. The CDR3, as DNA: TGTGCCATCAGCATAAATTTCCGGGAGACCCAGTACTTC.

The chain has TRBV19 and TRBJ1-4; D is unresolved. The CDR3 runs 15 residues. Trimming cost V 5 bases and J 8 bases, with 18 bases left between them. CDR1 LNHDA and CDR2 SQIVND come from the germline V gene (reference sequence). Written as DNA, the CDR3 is TGTGCCAGTAGTTTCTTTTCTGAGCGGCCGGAAAAACTGTTTTTT. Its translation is CASSFFSERPEKLFF. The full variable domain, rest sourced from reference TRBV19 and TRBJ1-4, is DGGITQSPKYLFRKEGQNVTLSCEQNLNHDAMYWYRQDPGQGLRLIYYSQIVNDFQKGDIAEGYSVSREKKESFPLTVTSAQKNPTAFYLCASSFFSERPEKLFFGSGTQLSVL.

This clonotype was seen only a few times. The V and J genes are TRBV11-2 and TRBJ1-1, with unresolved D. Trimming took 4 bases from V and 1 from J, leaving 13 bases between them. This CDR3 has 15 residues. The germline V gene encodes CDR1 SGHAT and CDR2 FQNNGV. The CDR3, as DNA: TGTGCCAGCAGCTCCCGGTGGAGGCCGAACACTGAAGCTTTCTTT. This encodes CASSSRWRPNTEAFF. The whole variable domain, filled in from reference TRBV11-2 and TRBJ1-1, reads EAGVAQSPRYKIIEKRQSVAFWCNPISGHATLYWYQQILGQGPKLLIQFQNNGVVDDSQLPKDRFSAERLKGVDSTLKIQPAKLEDSAVYLCASSSRWRPNTEAFFGQGTRLTVV.

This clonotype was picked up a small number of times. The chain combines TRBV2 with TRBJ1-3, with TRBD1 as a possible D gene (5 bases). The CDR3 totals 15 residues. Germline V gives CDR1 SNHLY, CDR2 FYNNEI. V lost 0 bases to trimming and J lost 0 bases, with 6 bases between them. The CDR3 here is CASSEAGASGNTIYF. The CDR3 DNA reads TGTGCCAGCAGTGAAGCAGGGGCCTCTGGAAACACCATATATTTT.

The CDR3: CSASLALSYNEQFF. CDR3 DNA: TGCAGTGCTAGTCTCGCTCTTTCCTACAATGAGCAGTTCTTC. V is TRBV20-1 and J is TRBJ2-1; no clear D gene. The germline gives CDR1 DFQATT, CDR2 SNEGSKA (reference sequence). The V gene lost 3 bases and the J gene lost 1 base, with 10 bases spanning the gap. The CDR3 runs 14 residues.

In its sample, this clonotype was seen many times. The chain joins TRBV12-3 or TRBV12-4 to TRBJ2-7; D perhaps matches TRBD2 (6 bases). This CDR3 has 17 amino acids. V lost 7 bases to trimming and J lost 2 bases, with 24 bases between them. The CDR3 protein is CASTLRRESRLPYEQYF. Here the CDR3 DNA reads TGTGCCAGCACTCTACGACGGGAGTCCAGGTTGCCCTACGAGCAGTACTTC.

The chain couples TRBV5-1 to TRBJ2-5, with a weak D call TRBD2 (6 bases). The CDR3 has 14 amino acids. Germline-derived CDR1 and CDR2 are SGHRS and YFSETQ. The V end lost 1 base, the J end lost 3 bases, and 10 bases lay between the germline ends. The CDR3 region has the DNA TGCGCCAGCAGCTTGTTCGGAGGGGAAGAGACCCAGTACTTC. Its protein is CASSLFGGEETQYF. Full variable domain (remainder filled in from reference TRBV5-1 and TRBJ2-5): KAGVTQTPRYLIKTRGQQVTLSCSPISGHRSVSWYQQTPGQGLQFLFEYFSETQRNKGNFPGRFSGRQFSNSRSEMNVSTLELGDSALYLCASSLFGGEETQYFGPGTRLLVL.

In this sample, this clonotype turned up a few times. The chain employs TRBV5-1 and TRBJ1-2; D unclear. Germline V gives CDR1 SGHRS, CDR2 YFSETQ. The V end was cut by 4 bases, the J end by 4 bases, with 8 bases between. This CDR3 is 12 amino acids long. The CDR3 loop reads CASSPGRYGYTF. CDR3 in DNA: TGCGCCAGCAGCCCCGGACGCTATGGCTACACCTTC.

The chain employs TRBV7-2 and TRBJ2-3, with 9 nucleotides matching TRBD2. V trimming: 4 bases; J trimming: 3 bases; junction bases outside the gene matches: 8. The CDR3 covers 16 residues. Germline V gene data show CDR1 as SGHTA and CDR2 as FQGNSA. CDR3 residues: CASSSRPGLATDTQYF. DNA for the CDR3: TGTGCCAGCAGCTCACGGCCGGGACTAGCAACAGATACGCAGTATTTT. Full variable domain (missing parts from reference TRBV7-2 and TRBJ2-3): GAGVSQSPSNKVTEKGKDVELRCDPISGHTALYWYRQSLGQGLEFLIYFQGNSAPDKSGLPSDRFSAERTGGSVSTLTIQRTQQEDSAVYLCASSSRPGLATDTQYFGPGTRLTVL.

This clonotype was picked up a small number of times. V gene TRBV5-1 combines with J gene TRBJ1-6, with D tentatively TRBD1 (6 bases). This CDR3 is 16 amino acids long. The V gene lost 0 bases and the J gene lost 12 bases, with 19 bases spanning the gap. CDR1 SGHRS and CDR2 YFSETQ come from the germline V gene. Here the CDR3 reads CASSLGAGTNTQPLHF. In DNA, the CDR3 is TGCGCCAGCAGCTTGGGTGCAGGGACAAACACCCAACCCCTCCACTTT.

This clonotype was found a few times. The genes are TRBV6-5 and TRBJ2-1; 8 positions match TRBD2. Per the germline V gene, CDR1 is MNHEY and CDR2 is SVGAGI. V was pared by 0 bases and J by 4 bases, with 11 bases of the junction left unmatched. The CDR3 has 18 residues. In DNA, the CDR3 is TGTGCCAGCAGTTACTCGGCCGTAGCGGGACCCGATTACAATGAGCAGTTCTTC. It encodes CASSYSAVAGPDYNEQFF.

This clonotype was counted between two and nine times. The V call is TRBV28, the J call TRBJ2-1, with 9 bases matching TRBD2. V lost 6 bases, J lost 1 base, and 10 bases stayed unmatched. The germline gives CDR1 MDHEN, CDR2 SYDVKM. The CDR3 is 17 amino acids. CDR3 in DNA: TGTGCCAGCAGCCGTAGTGGGGGACTAGCATCCTACAATGAGCAGTTCTTC. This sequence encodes CASSRSGGLASYNEQFF.

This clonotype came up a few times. The CDR3: CSARDSRGSGVEQYF. CDR3 sequence (DNA): TGCAGTGCTAGAGATTCTCGCGGGAGTGGAGTCGAGCAGTACTTC. The J gene is TRBJ2-7, the V gene TRBV20-1; 7 nucleotides line up with TRBD2. Germline V lookup: CDR1 DFQATT, CDR2 SNEGSKA (reference sequence). J was trimmed by 6 bases and V by 0 bases; bases with no gene match: 11. The CDR3 is 15 amino acids.